One and the same sample provided the 11 T cell receptor beta chains below, sequenced in a study of Ad26.COV2.S vaccination and SARS-CoV-2 variants. Repertoires were generated with immunoSEQ multiplex PCR, while TCRdb's copy carries only in-frame clones and drops some. The sample contains about 220,000 clones, 70% to 90% of which appear only once. As for treatment: roughly 19 received Ad26.COV2.S at low or high dose, single or two shots; 5 received placebo; per-sample allocation not given. Sample collection was performed on day 63 after the first vaccine or placebo injection. Sequenced material: peripheral blood, taken in a trial of Ad26.COV2.S vaccine versus placebo. All receptors come from a person between 18 and 65 years old who received the Ad26.COV2.S COVID-19 vaccine or a placebo.

This chain connects TRBV28 to TRBJ1-3; 7 nucleotides match TRBD1. CDR1 and CDR2 (germline): MDHEN, SYDVKM. The V and J ends lost 6 bases and 1 base, in that order; junction bases with no gene match: 15. This CDR3 comprises 18 residues. The CDR3 sequence: CASSRGARGPFSGNTIYF. CDR3 coding DNA: TGTGCCAGCAGCCGGGGTGCGAGGGGGCCCTTTTCTGGAAACACCATATATTTT.

This CDR3 reads CASGFGGNTEAFF. The CDR3 nucleotides read TGTGCTAGTGGTTTTGGAGGGAACACTGAAGCTTTCTTT. The genes are TRBV12-5 and TRBJ1-1; D gene unclear. V was cut by 3 bases and J by 1 base, with 6 bases left in between. Germline V gene lookup returns CDR1 LGHNT and CDR2 FRNRAP. The CDR3 has 13 residues.

The V gene is TRBV24-1, the J gene TRBJ2-3; D is possibly TRBD1 or TRBD2 (5 bases each). V lost 3 bases and J lost 1, with 16 bases in between. This CDR3 contains 17 residues. Germline CDR1 and CDR2: KGHDR and SFDVKD. The CDR3 nucleotides are TGTGCCACCAGTGATCGGACATCCGAGGGTGGCACAGATACGCAGTATTTT. It encodes CATSDRTSEGGTDTQYF.

The chain carries TRBV2 and TRBJ2-7; 11 positions match TRBD2. V lost 1 base, J lost 5 bases, and 4 bases stayed unmatched. In germline, CDR1 is SNHLY, CDR2 FYNNEI. This CDR3 region has 15 residues. The CDR3 DNA reads TGTGCCAGCAGTGAAGTGACTAGCGGGACAAACGAGCAGTACTTC. This gives the protein CASSEVTSGTNEQYF.

This clone was counted a single time. The CDR3 spells CASSPGGSTGAFF. In DNA, the CDR3 is TGTGCCAGCTCCCCGGGTGGCAGTACAGGAGCTTTCTTT. The chain links TRBV18 to TRBJ1-1, with D tentatively TRBD1 (5 bases). The V and J ends lost 6 bases and 10 bases respectively, with 18 bases between them. CDR3 length equals 13 residues. Germline loops: CDR1 KGHSH, CDR2 LQKENI.

The sample holds one count of this clone. DNA of the CDR3: TGTGCCAGCAGCTCCGTCCAAGACGGGGGGACCCGCACCTACGAGCAGTACTTC. Its translation: CASSSVQDGGTRTYEQYF. The chain joins TRBV13 to TRBJ2-7; 7 positions agree with TRBD2. V shed 4 bases and J 2 bases; nucleotides not matched to a gene: 17. The CDR3 runs to 18 residues. Germline V gene data show CDR1 as PRHDT and CDR2 as FYEKMQ (reference sequence).

As regards this clone: In the same sample, other DNA sequences code for this CDR3. The J gene is TRBJ1-2, the V gene TRBV12-3 or TRBV12-4, with TRBD1 matching 7 bases. With 3 bases clipped from V and 4 bases from J, the junction kept 2 bases outside the gene matches. The CDR3 loop spans 13 amino acids. Here the CDR3 reads CASSFQGGYGYTF. In DNA form, the CDR3 reads TGTGCCAGCAGTTTCCAGGGGGGCTATGGCTACACCTTC.

The chain carries TRBV2 and TRBJ1-6, with a possible D match to TRBD1 (5 bases). The CDR3 is 14 residues long. Per the germline V gene, CDR1 is SNHLY and CDR2 is FYNNEI. Trimming took off 5 bases at V and 7 bases at J, with 12 bases between the two ends. In nucleotides, the CDR3 is TGTGCCAGCAGTCGGGACTCACTCAATTCACCCCTCCACTTT. Its translation: CASSRDSLNSPLHF. Full variable domain (remainder filled in from reference TRBV2 and TRBJ1-6): EPEVTQTPSHQVTQMGQEVILRCVPISNHLYFYWYRQILGQKVEFLVSFYNNEISEKSEIFDDQFSVERPDGSNFTLKIRSTKLEDSAMYFCASSRDSLNSPLHFGNGTRLTVT.

This rearrangement joins TRBV3-1 (or the pseudogene TRBV3-2) to TRBJ1-2; tentative D call: TRBD1 (5 bases). Germline assignment: CDR1 LGHDT and CDR2 YNNKEL (reference sequence). The CDR3 has 14 residues. Trimming cost V 6 bases and J 5 bases, with 16 bases left between them. The CDR3 loop reads CASSPPQGWYGYTF. The CDR3, as DNA: TGTGCCAGCAGTCCTCCCCAGGGTTGGTATGGCTACACCTTC.

This chain links TRBV27 with TRBJ1-1; D might be TRBD1 (5 bases). CDR3 size: 14 residues. The germline V gene encodes CDR1 MNHEY and CDR2 SMNVEV (reference sequence). The V gene lost 8 bases and the J gene lost 1 base, with 14 bases spanning the gap. CDR3: CASLGGTSNTEAFF. CDR3 sequence (DNA): TGTGCCAGCTTGGGAGGGACCTCGAACACTGAAGCTTTCTTT.

The chain carries TRBV7-2 and TRBJ2-7, with a tentative D call TRBD2 (6 bases). Germline V CDR1 and CDR2: SGHTA, FQGNSA. This CDR3 is built from 14 residues. The ends were cut back, 1 base at V and 5 bases at J, with 12 bases in the middle. The DNA of the CDR3 is TGTGCCAGCAGCTTAGGGCACGGCGGGGACGAGCAGTACTTC. Its protein product is CASSLGHGGDEQYF.